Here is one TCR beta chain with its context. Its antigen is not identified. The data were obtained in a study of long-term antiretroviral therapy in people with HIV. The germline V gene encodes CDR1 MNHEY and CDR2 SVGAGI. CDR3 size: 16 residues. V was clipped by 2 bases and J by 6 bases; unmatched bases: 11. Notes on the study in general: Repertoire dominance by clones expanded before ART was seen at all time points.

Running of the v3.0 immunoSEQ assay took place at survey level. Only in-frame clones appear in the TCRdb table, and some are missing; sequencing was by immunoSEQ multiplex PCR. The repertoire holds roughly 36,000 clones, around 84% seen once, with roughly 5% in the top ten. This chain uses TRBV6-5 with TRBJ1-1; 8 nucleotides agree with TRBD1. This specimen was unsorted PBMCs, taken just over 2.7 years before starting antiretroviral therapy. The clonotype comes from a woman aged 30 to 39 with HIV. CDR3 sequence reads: CASSYRTSGGAAEAFF. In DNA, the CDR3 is TGTGCCAGCAGTTACCGCACGTCAGGGGGCGCGGCTGAAGCTTTCTTT.